These 10 T cell receptor beta chains were sequenced from one sample in a study of shared clonotypes between healthy human individuals. As defined, naive CD8 cells were CD45RO-negative and positively selected for CCR7, with terminally differentiated effector memory CD45RA+ cells excluded. Profiling relied on immunoSEQ multiplex PCR, and the TCRdb table lists in-frame clones only, not all of them. This sample has 800,000 to 950,000 clones, with roughly 96% found just once. The sequencing input was naive CD8+ T cells sorted from blood. The receptors originated from a man aged 30-40 years in good health.

In nucleotides, the CDR3 is TGTGCCAGCGCGGCCGACTATGGCTACACCTTC. Protein product: CASAADYGYTF. The rearrangement links TRBV6-5 to TRBJ1-2; D unclear. Per the germline V gene, CDR1 is MNHEY and CDR2 is SVGAGI. V was trimmed by 8 bases and J by 3 bases, leaving 7 bases between them. The length of the CDR3 is 11 residues.

CDR3 region: CATSRVPDSSYEQYF. DNA for the CDR3: TGTGCCACCAGCAGAGTCCCCGACAGCTCCTACGAGCAGTACTTC. The chain carries TRBV15 and TRBJ2-7, with D possibly matching TRBD1 (5 bases). Germline CDR1 LNHNV, CDR2 YYDKDF (reference sequence). Trimming left V 1 base short and J 0 bases short, with 10 bases between. This CDR3 region has 15 residues.

The J gene is TRBJ2-1, the V gene TRBV7-6; no clear D. Trimming removed 1 base from V and 2 bases from J, with 3 bases in between. This CDR3 region has 13 residues. Germline CDR1 is SGHVS and CDR2 is FNYEAQ. The DNA of the CDR3 is TGTGCCAGCAGCTTAGGACCCTACAATGAGCAGTTCTTC. Translation gives CASSLGPYNEQFF.

The chain uses TRBV7-9 and TRBJ2-4; D is unresolved. Trimming stripped 1 base from V and 0 bases from J, with 10 bases between. Germline loops: CDR1 SEHNR, CDR2 FQNEAQ (reference sequence). This CDR3 comprises 16 residues. CDR3 amino acids: CASSLVTLLAKNIQYF. CDR3 nucleotides: TGTGCCAGCAGCTTAGTAACACTCCTAGCCAAAAACATTCAGTACTTC.

The V and J genes are TRBV6-5 and TRBJ1-2; possible D gene TRBD1, 5 bases. Trimming took 2 bases from V and 8 from J, leaving 12 bases between them. CDR1 is MNHEY and CDR2 is SVGAGI in the germline V gene. The length of the CDR3 is 13 residues. The CDR3 region has the DNA TGTGCCAGCAGTTACATACCGACAGCCGGCTACACCTTC. It encodes CASSYIPTAGYTF.

This clone appeared a single time. V and J are TRBV10-1 and TRBJ2-7; D is tentatively TRBD1 or TRBD2 (5 bases each). The germline V gene has CDR1 WNHNN and CDR2 SYGVQD (reference sequence). This CDR3 is 14 amino acids long. Trimming took 4 bases from V and 1 from J, leaving 11 bases between them. The DNA for the CDR3 is TGCGCCAGCAGTGCCGGGGACGGATCCTACGAGCAGTACTTC. Translating gives CASSAGDGSYEQYF.

This chain connects TRBV6-5 to TRBJ2-5; 7 nucleotides match TRBD2. The CDR3 runs 13 residues. Germline V gene data show CDR1 as MNHEY and CDR2 as SVGAGI. V lost 2 bases, J lost 3 bases, and 0 bases stayed unmatched. Here the CDR3 DNA reads TGTGCCAGCAGTTACGGGAGGGAAGAGACCCAGTACTTC. Translation gives CASSYGREETQYF.

The CDR3, as DNA: TGCGCCAGCAGCCATCTCCCGGGACAGGGAATTTTTGCCTACAATGAGCAGTTCTTC. Its protein product is CASSHLPGQGIFAYNEQFF. The chain carries TRBV4-1 and TRBJ2-1; TRBD1 matches 9 bases. Per germline, CDR1 MGHRA and CDR2 YSYEKL. After removal of 3 bases from V and 2 bases from J, the junction contained 14 bases not matched to a gene. The CDR3 totals 19 residues.

The chain carries TRBV29-1 and TRBJ2-7, with TRBD1 matching over 10 bases. Germline V gives CDR1 SQVTM, CDR2 ANQGSEA. Losses at the gene ends were 2 bases for V and 5 bases for J; bases not matched to a gene: 9. This CDR3 has 15 residues. CDR3 sequence (DNA): TGCAGCGTTGAACGACAGGGACAGGGGCGCCACGAGCAGTACTTC. Protein: CSVERQGQGRHEQYF.

The chain couples TRBV29-1 to TRBJ2-3, with D perhaps given as TRBD1 or TRBD2 (5 bases each). CDR1 and CDR2 from the germline V gene are SQVTM and ANQGSEA. The V end lost 3 bases, the J end lost 2 bases, and 15 bases lay between the germline ends. The length of the CDR3 is 15 residues. CDR3 protein: CSVEMLGVPTDTQYF. The CDR3 DNA reads TGCAGCGTTGAGATGCTGGGGGTCCCCACAGATACGCAGTATTTT.